This TCR beta chain appears in the sequencing data of a study of STAT5B mutations in CD4+ large granular lymphocyte leukemia. General study points: Patient CD4-sorted repertoires looked more clonal than healthy CD4+ repertoires, even without putative leukemic clones.

Some clones are missing from TCRdb's copy, which holds only in-frame ones; the method was immunoSEQ multiplex PCR. The table includes tens of thousands of clones, 69% detected once. Comments on this clone: Its antigen is unknown.

Material: CD4+ T cells from blood buffy coats. This clonotype originated in a human donor in good health.

The CDR3, as DNA: TGTGCCAGCAGCGAGAACAGGGGCAATCAGCCCCAGCATTTT. Translating it yields CASSENRGNQPQHF. This chain connects TRBV11-2 to TRBJ1-5; D possibly corresponds to TRBD1 (6 bases). Germline V CDR1 and CDR2: SGHAT, FQNNGV. V was shortened by 5 bases and J by 2 bases, with 10 bases between the two germline ends. The CDR3 contains 14 residues.